This TCR beta chain originates from a study of cytotoxic CD8 clonotypes in ibrutinib-treated CLL. About the research overall: Samples yielded averages of 200,000 to 300,000 productive templates and some 94,000 productive rearrangements.

Profiled with immunoSEQ multiplex PCR; TCRdb holds only in-frame clones, not every one. Of approximately 320,000 clones listed, roughly 71% were seen once; the top ten hold around 6.3%. From germline, CDR1 is DFQATT and CDR2 SNEGSKA (reference sequence). The CDR3 loop spans 11 amino acids. V was cut by 6 bases and J by 3 bases, with 8 bases left in between. The sequence was obtained from a human donor with chronic lymphocytic leukemia. This specimen was PBMCs, taken after 36 months of ibrutinib treatment. The rearrangement uses TRBV20-1 and TRBJ1-2; D is unresolved. CDR3: CSAWWDYGYTF. The CDR3 region has the DNA TGCAGTGCCTGGTGGGACTATGGCTACACCTTC.